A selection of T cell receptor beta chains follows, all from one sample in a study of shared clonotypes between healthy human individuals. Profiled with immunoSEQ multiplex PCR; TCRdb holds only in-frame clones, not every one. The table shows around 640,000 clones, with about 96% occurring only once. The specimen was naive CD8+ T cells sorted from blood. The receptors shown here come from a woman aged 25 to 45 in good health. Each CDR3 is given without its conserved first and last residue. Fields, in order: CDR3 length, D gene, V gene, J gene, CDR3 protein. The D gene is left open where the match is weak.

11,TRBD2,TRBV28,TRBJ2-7,ASRSAGVYEQY
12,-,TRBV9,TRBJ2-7,ASSVGQAGYEQY
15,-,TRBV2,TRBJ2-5,ASSEALLGGARETQY
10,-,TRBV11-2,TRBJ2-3,ASSLGLDTQY
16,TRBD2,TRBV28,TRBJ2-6,AARRLLAGFSGANVLT
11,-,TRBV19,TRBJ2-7,ASSIGGEYEQY
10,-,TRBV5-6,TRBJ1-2,ASSPEGYGYT
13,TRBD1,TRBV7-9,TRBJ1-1,ASSAHRGRNTEAF
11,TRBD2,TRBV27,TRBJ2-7,ASSPSGVYEQY
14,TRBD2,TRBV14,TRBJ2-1,ASSQDAIAGYNEQF
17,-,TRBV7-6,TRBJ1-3,ASSLARGDIRTIGNTIY
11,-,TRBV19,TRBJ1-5,ASSARDGQPQH
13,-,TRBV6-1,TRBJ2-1,ASSEPTGSPHEQF
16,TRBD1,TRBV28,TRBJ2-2,ASSLSRGTGYLTGELF
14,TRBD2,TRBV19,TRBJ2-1,ASSIKAGEGYNEQF
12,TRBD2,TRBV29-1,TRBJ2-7,SVVFLAGPYEQY
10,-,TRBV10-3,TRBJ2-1,AINRGGNEQF
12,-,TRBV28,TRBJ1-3,ASSHPGTGNTIY
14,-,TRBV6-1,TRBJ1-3,ASSELRGISVDTIY
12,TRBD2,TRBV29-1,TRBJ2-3,SVGLAEPTDTQY
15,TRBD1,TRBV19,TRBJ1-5,ASSIDRDRGVNQPQH
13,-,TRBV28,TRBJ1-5,ASSLTLGSNQPQH